Listed below are T cell receptor beta chains from one sample, sequenced in a study of blood T cells in healthy people across ages. A single record per CDR3 protein comes from TCRdb applying MiXCR to the 5' RACE reads. The table shows around 1,000,000 distinct CDR3 sequences, with around 25% occurring only once. The sample was also linked to a second study, of T cells of mothers and their children.

Material for sequencing was blood. These TCRs come from a girl aged 2-10 years in good health. CDR3s include the opening cysteine and the closing phenylalanine or tryptophan. The D gene is left open where the match is weak. The listing skips clone size in some rows; elsewhere it reads once, few, many or a size class.

few,TRBJ2-5,13,TRBV29-1,TRBD2,CSVAASGGGTQYF,TGCAGCGTTGCGGCTAGCGGAGGTGGGACCCAGTACTTC
few,TRBJ2-1,13,TRBV10-3,-,CASSLANTNEQFF,TGTGCCTCAAGCCTGGCCAACACCAATGAGCAGTTCTTC
-,TRBJ2-1,14,TRBV7-8,-,CASSLLDRGGEQFF,TGTGCCAGCAGCTTGTTGGACAGAGGAGGTGAGCAGTTCTTC
-,TRBJ2-1,17,TRBV9,-,CASSVIPMGEGSNEQFF,TGTGCCAGCAGCGTGATTCCGATGGGAGAGGGGTCCAATGAGCAGTTCTTC
few,TRBJ1-4,16,TRBV14,-,CASSQGSRAAEEKLFF,TGTGCCAGCAGCCAGGGATCAAGGGCGGCGGAGGAAAAACTGTTTTTT
-,TRBJ2-5,12,TRBV20-1,-,CSATGIAETQYF,TGCAGTGCTACAGGGATAGCGGAGACCCAGTACTTC
-,TRBJ1-5,15,TRBV10-3,TRBD1,CAISASNRGLQPQHF,TGTGCCATCAGTGCTAGTAACAGGGGGCTTCAGCCCCAGCATTTT
-,TRBJ2-7,14,TRBV6-1,-,CASSEWASSYEQYF,TGTGCCAGCAGTGAATGGGCTTCCTCCTACGAGCAGTACTTC
-,TRBJ2-7,15,TRBV6-6,-,CASMYRKGTAYEQYF,TGTGCCAGCATGTACCGTAAGGGGACTGCCTACGAGCAGTACTTC
few,TRBJ2-7,14,TRBV7-8,TRBD2,CASSLMAGGNEQYF,TGTGCCAGCAGCTTAATGGCGGGAGGAAACGAGCAGTACTTC
once,TRBJ1-6,15,TRBV3-1,TRBD1,CASSHRDSINSPLHF,TGTGCCAGCAGCCACCGGGACAGTATTAATTCACCCCTCCACTTT
few,TRBJ2-7,15,TRBV2,-,CASSPYRETSYEQYF,TGTGCCAGCAGTCCCTACCGGGAAACCTCCTACGAGCAGTACTTC
-,TRBJ2-3,16,TRBV5-1,-,CASSSEGRNVADTQYF,TGCGCCAGCAGCTCAGAGGGACGCAACGTCGCAGATACGCAGTATTTT
-,TRBJ2-7,15,TRBV6-6,TRBD1,CASTKPGQGATEQYF,TGTGCCAGCACGAAGCCGGGACAGGGTGCTACCGAGCAGTACTTC
few,TRBJ2-7,16,TRBV7-2,TRBD2,CASSLAGSGTYYEQYF,TGTGCCAGCAGCTTAGCAGGTAGCGGGACTTACTACGAGCAGTACTTC
-,TRBJ2-1,15,TRBV28,-,CASSSAGITQNEQFF,TGTGCCAGCAGTTCCGCGGGCATCACCCAAAATGAGCAGTTCTTC
-,TRBJ1-5,16,TRBV7-2,-,CASSLAFGSGLQPQHF,TGTGCCAGCAGCTTAGCGTTTGGTTCAGGGCTGCAGCCCCAGCATTTT
-,TRBJ2-5,17,TRBV6-2/TRBV6-3,TRBD2,CASSGGRSGGARETQYF,TGTGCCAGCAGTGGTGGAAGGAGCGGGGGGGCCAGGGAGACCCAGTACTTC
-,TRBJ2-5,15,TRBV11-2,-,CASRSPGRLGETQYF,TGTGCCAGCAGATCCCCCGGTAGATTAGGAGAGACCCAGTACTTC
-,TRBJ2-1,17,TRBV6-2/TRBV6-3,TRBD2,CASSFFLLAGKGNEQFF,TGTGCCAGCAGTTTCTTCTTACTAGCGGGTAAGGGGAATGAGCAGTTCTTC
-,TRBJ1-5,16,TRBV12-5,-,CASEFGISGGNQPQHF,TGTGCTAGTGAATTTGGTATATCAGGGGGCAATCAGCCCCAGCATTTT
-,TRBJ1-3,13,TRBV20-1,-,CSARTGAGNTIYF,TGCAGTGCCAGGACTGGGGCTGGAAACACCATATATTTT
-,TRBJ1-4,14,TRBV9,-,CASSVGAENEKLFF,TGTGCCAGCAGCGTAGGGGCCGAGAATGAAAAACTGTTTTTT
-,TRBJ2-2,14,TRBV5-1,TRBD1,CASSVRQGARELFF,TGCGCCAGCAGCGTGAGACAGGGGGCAAGGGAGCTGTTTTTT
few,TRBJ1-4,16,TRBV12-5,TRBD1,CASGLLLSGQGEKLFF,TGTGCTAGTGGTTTGCTCCTTTCGGGACAGGGAGAAAAACTGTTTTTT
-,TRBJ2-7,13,TRBV2,-,CASIVRGVYEQYF,TGTGCCAGCATTGTAAGGGGGGTATACGAGCAGTACTTC
few,TRBJ2-7,16,TRBV10-3,TRBD2,CAISEQLAGGPYEQYF,TGTGCCATCAGCGAACAGTTAGCGGGGGGCCCCTACGAGCAGTACTTC
many,TRBJ2-5,15,TRBV28,TRBD2,CASSLFGGAGETQYF,TGTGCCAGCAGTTTATTCGGGGGGGCAGGAGAGACCCAGTACTTC
-,TRBJ1-6,13,TRBV6-6,-,CASSGTALSPLHF,TGTGCCAGCAGCGGGACCGCACTTTCACCCCTCCACTTT
-,TRBJ1-2,13,TRBV12-3/TRBV12-4,-,CASSLVKGSGYTF,TGTGCCAGCAGTTTGGTAAAGGGGTCTGGCTACACCTTC
-,TRBJ1-4,15,TRBV3-1,TRBD1,CASSQGGQGLAKLFF,TGTGCCAGCAGCCAGGGTGGACAGGGGTTGGCCAAACTGTTTTTT
few,TRBJ2-5,15,TRBV7-8,TRBD2,CASSSRTSGEETQYF,TGTGCCAGCAGCTCAAGGACTAGCGGGGAAGAGACCCAGTACTTC
-,TRBJ2-1,14,TRBV2,TRBD2,CASRVLAGYNEQFF,TGTGCCAGCAGAGTGCTAGCGGGCTACAATGAGCAGTTCTTC
-,TRBJ2-5,15,TRBV28,-,CASSFPSQLQETQYF,TGTGCCAGCAGTTTCCCCTCACAGCTCCAAGAGACCCAGTACTTC
few,TRBJ2-7,18,TRBV29-1,TRBD2,CSVAGPGTSGPSSYEQYF,TGCAGCGTTGCCGGCCCCGGGACTAGCGGGCCTAGCTCCTACGAGCAGTACTTC